Listed here is a single TCR beta chain. Its antigen is not identified. These data are taken from a study of beta chain features in type 1 diabetes. For the study at large: Patients and healthy donors were similar in age, gender and cell yields. In all, more than 90,000,000 sorted cells from all samples were analyzed. Study outcomes and limitations: Whether TCRB rearrangement is influenced by HLA type went unresolved here. When Type 1 diabetes patients were examined, their TCRB CDR3s proved moderately but significantly shorter in all four CD4+ subsets. In type 1 diabetes patients, VDJ junctions had fewer insertions; deletions at these junctions were more frequent.

Every isolated RNA sample was fully reverse transcribed, so sequencing captured expressed TCRB transcripts. The repertoire was sequenced with immunoSEQ multiplex PCR; TCRdb's copy has only in-frame clones and lacks some. The table lists approximately 160,000 clones, approximately 10% of them singletons. Trimming took 7 bases from V and 3 from J; bases not matched to a gene: 8. From germline, CDR1 is MDHEN and CDR2 SYDVKM. The CDR3 runs to 15 residues. The sequenced sample was central memory CD4+ T cells from blood. The clonotype was recovered from a man aged 30-40 years with type 1 diabetes. This sequence joins TRBV28 and TRBJ2-7, with 11 bases lining up with TRBD2. The chain's CDR3 is CASKITSGRVYEQYF. Here the CDR3 DNA reads TGTGCCAGCAAAATAACTAGCGGGAGAGTCTACGAGCAGTACTTC.